One and the same sample provided the 2 T cell receptor beta chains below, sequenced in a study of regulatory T cells in long-lasting Graves disease. The TCR beta library used iRepertoire HTBI primers with Arm-PCR amplification of CDR3. TCRdb used MiXCR to reprocess the multiplex PCR reads, holding one entry per CDR3 protein. This table has some 240,000 distinct CDR3 sequences, less than 20% appearing once. Time point in this sample: newly diagnosed GD, antithyroid drugs for less than 3 months. Scientists built the TCR library using RNA that was extracted from PBMCs. These data are also associated with another study on T cells in Graves' hyperthyroidism and ophthalmopathy.

Sample: peripheral blood mononuclear cells (PBMCs), taken at new diagnosis, from a patient treated with antithyroid drugs. Receptor source: a woman in her twenties or thirties with Graves disease.

This clonotype was seen at least ten times. The rearrangement uses TRBV6-1 and TRBJ1-1; no clear D. Trimming shortened V by 8 bases and J by 6 bases, and 16 bases separated the two germline ends. The CDR3 has 13 residues. Looked up from germline, CDR1 is MNHNS and CDR2 is SASEGT. The CDR3 region is CASRLVVGSEAFF. CDR3 sequence (DNA): TGTGCCAGCCGGTTAGTCGTAGGCTCTGAAGCTTTCTTT.

A remark on this clonotype: An end of the junction does not agree with germline; a read error may underlie this. V is TRBV2 and J is TRBJ2-5; a possible D gene is TRBD2 (5 bases). This CDR3 spans 11 amino acids. CDR1 and CDR2 from the germline V gene are SNHLY and FYNNEI. CDR3 DNA sequence: TGTGCCAGCAGTGAAATGGAGGCCGGGCACTTC. Encoded protein: CASSEMEAGHF.